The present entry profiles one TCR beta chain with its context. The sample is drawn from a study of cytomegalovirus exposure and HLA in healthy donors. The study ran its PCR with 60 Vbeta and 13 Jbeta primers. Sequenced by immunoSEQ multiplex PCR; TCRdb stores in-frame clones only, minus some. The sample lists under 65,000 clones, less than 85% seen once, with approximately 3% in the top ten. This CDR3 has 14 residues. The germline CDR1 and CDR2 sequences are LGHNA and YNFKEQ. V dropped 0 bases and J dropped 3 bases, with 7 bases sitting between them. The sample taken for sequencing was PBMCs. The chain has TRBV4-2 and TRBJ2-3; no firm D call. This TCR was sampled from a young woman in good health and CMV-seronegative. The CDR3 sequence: CASSQDVGTDTQYF. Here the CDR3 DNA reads TGTGCCAGCAGCCAAGATGTCGGGACAGATACGCAGTATTTT.